Below, 3 T cell receptor beta chains from the same sample are listed, as sequenced in a study of human T cells and chemical hapten exposure (dated by TCRdb to about 2021). The time point label, as the study defines it: healthy volunteer bleed at 6 weeks. Total RNA was extracted from unfractionated whole blood collected in Tempus Blood RNA tubes. Libraries were constructed by RACE. Data came from a NextSeq 500. Through fastp at Q25 and MiXCR, TCRdb rebuilt clones from the public reads, retaining in-frame beta chains. For every CDR3 protein sequence, its rows merge into one entry that carries the most common genes and DNA. This sample holds approximately 84,000 distinct CDR3 sequences; approximately 8.6% were observed only once. The ten biggest clones cover over 1.5% of the sample. The sample was whole blood. These TCRs come from a male donor in good health. Some clones in this sample may be carry-over from other donors' samples.

The chain recombines TRBV6-1 with TRBJ2-7; 7 bases are a match to TRBD1. J was trimmed by 2 bases and V by 3 bases; bases with no gene match: 4. This CDR3 is 14 amino acids long. The germline gives CDR1 MNHNS, CDR2 SASEGT. The CDR3: CASSDTGVPYEQYF. The CDR3 DNA reads as TGTGCCAGCAGTGACACAGGGGTTCCCTACGAGCAGTACTTC.

The chain carries TRBV10-3 and TRBJ2-7; no clear D. The CDR3 covers 14 residues. The germline V and J ends were trimmed by 10 bases and 0 bases, with 16 bases remaining between them. Per the germline V gene, CDR1 is ENHRY and CDR2 is SYGVKD. CDR3 protein: CATEGAGSSYEQYF. The CDR3 DNA is TGTGCCACCGAAGGTGCCGGCAGCTCCTACGAGCAGTACTTC.

The chain uses TRBV5-1 and TRBJ1-5; 7 nucleotides line up with TRBD1. Germline assignment: CDR1 SGHRS and CDR2 YFSETQ. The CDR3 sequence is 16 residues long. Trimming removed 2 bases from V and 1 base from J; junction bases left unmatched: 6. Written as DNA, the CDR3 is TGCGCCAGCAGCTTTTTGCCGACAGGGAGCAATCAGCCCCAGCATTTT. Protein: CASSFLPTGSNQPQHF.